The rows below give T cell receptor beta chains drawn from one sample of a study of T-cell reconstitution after alpha-beta-depleted transplantation in children. MiXCR, applied by TCRdb to the PCR reads, yields one record per CDR3 protein. The sample lists 130,000 or so distinct CDR3 sequences; about 9.6% were seen once. Sample: PBMCs, mostly from graft donor cells, taken 180 days after TCRalphabeta/CD19-depleted stem cell transplant. The receptor source for this set is a girl less than two years old who had a stem cell transplant for combined immunodeficiency, so the T cells may come from the graft donor. CDR3s include the opening cysteine and the closing phenylalanine or tryptophan. A D gene is named only where the DNA matches it firmly. Clone size, where shown, is once, few, many, or a class for clones that have expanded.

v_gene	abundance	j_gene	d_gene	len	CDR3aa	CDR3nt
TRBV20-1	-	TRBJ2-1	TRBD1	15	CSARDFGTAYNEQFF	TGCAGTGCTAGAGACTTCGGGACAGCCTACAATGAGCAGTTCTTC
TRBV6-5	-	TRBJ2-3	TRBD1	16	CASSYSDRAEADTQYF	TGTGCCAGCAGTTACTCGGACAGGGCGGAGGCAGATACGCAGTATTTT
TRBV20-1	-	TRBJ2-3	TRBD2	17	CSAGGPGLADSTDTQYF	TGCAGTGCTGGGGGCCCGGGACTAGCGGACAGCACAGATACGCAGTATTTT
TRBV5-6	-	TRBJ2-7	-	13	CASSLANRGEQYF	TGTGCCAGCAGCTTGGCCAACCGGGGGGAGCAGTACTTC
TRBV10-3	few	TRBJ2-3	-	16	CAISEGGGLSTDTQYF	TGTGCCATCAGTGAGGGGGGGGGGCTTAGCACAGATACGCAGTATTTT
TRBV5-1	few	TRBJ2-1	TRBD2	15	CASSLGTSGKNEQFF	TGCGCCAGCAGCTTGGGGACTAGCGGAAAGAATGAGCAGTTCTTC
TRBV10-3	many	TRBJ2-2	-	13	CATGTPNTGELFF	TGTGCCACCGGGACTCCTAACACCGGGGAGCTGTTTTTT
TRBV20-1	many	TRBJ2-1	-	11	CSAPGRYEQFF	TGCAGTGCTCCAGGCCGCTATGAGCAGTTCTTC
TRBV6-5	few	TRBJ2-5	-	14	CASSYSTVDETQYF	TGTGCCAGCAGTTACTCGACAGTTGATGAGACCCAGTACTTC
TRBV5-1	few	TRBJ1-1	-	14	CASSLDTGNTEAFF	TGCGCCAGCAGCTTGGACACAGGGAACACTGAAGCTTTCTTT
TRBV12-3/TRBV12-4	-	TRBJ1-2	-	11	CASRRAGGYTF	TGTGCCAGCAGACGAGCGGGCGGCTACACCTTC
TRBV5-6	few	TRBJ2-5	TRBD1	15	CASSLYDRGGETQYF	TGTGCCAGCAGCTTATATGACAGGGGAGGAGAGACCCAGTACTTC
TRBV27	few	TRBJ1-1	-	18	CASSLHQGRTNGNTEAFF	TGTGCCAGCAGTTTACACCAGGGGCGGACCAATGGGAACACTGAAGCTTTCTTT
TRBV5-5	-	TRBJ2-7	-	12	CASSLSGAEQYF	TGTGCCAGCAGCTTGTCAGGGGCCGAGCAGTACTTC
TRBV20-1	few	TRBJ2-5	-	14	CSASEGLMSWTQYF	TGCAGTGCTAGCGAGGGACTCATGTCATGGACCCAGTACTTC
TRBV20-1	-	TRBJ1-5	TRBD1	14	CSARPDRQNQPQHF	TGCAGTGCTAGGCCGGACAGGCAAAATCAGCCCCAGCATTTT
TRBV5-1	-	TRBJ2-7	TRBD2	14	CASSLEAGAAEQYF	TGCGCCAGCAGCTTGGAGGCGGGAGCGGCCGAGCAGTACTTC
TRBV20-1	-	TRBJ2-3	-	13	CSADQDLTDTQYF	TGCAGTGCTGACCAGGACCTCACAGATACGCAGTATTTT
TRBV29-1	-	TRBJ2-1	-	14	CSVGQLSRFNEQFF	TGCAGCGTCGGACAGCTTAGTCGTTTCAATGAGCAGTTCTTC
TRBV5-1	-	TRBJ2-7	-	14	CASSVDPDRPEQYF	TGCGCCAGCAGCGTCGATCCGGACAGACCCGAGCAGTACTTC
TRBV18	few	TRBJ2-7	TRBD1	15	CASSPNPGQVYEQYF	TGTGCCAGCTCACCAAATCCGGGACAGGTCTACGAGCAGTACTTC
TRBV12-3/TRBV12-4	few	TRBJ2-5	-	13	CASSMTRMGTQYF	TGTGCCAGCAGCATGACTAGGATGGGGACCCAGTACTTC
TRBV5-6	-	TRBJ2-7	TRBD2	21	CASSFGTGRGLAGGRTDEQYF	TGTGCCAGCAGCTTCGGGACAGGCAGGGGACTAGCGGGAGGTCGGACCGACGAGCAGTACTTC
TRBV9	many	TRBJ2-2	-	16	CASSPRAFGNTGELFF	TGTGCCAGCAGCCCGCGGGCCTTCGGGAACACCGGGGAGCTGTTTTTT
TRBV12-3/TRBV12-4	-	TRBJ2-7	-	15	CASSLGGPLIYEQYF	TGTGCCAGCAGTCTAGGGGGTCCTCTAATCTACGAGCAGTACTTC
TRBV7-9	-	TRBJ2-2	-	14	CASSLDSYTGELFF	TGTGCCAGCAGCTTAGACAGCTACACCGGGGAGCTGTTTTTT
TRBV20-1	-	TRBJ2-1	TRBD2	14	CSAPGLARLHEQFF	TGCAGTGCCCCGGGACTAGCTAGGCTTCATGAGCAGTTCTTC
TRBV6-5	few	TRBJ1-6	-	12	CASGYWNSPLHF	TGTGCCAGCGGATACTGGAATTCACCCCTCCACTTT
TRBV2	few	TRBJ1-3	-	15	CASSDMGAPGNTIYF	TGTGCCAGCAGTGACATGGGGGCCCCTGGAAACACCATATATTTT
TRBV6-5	few	TRBJ2-1	TRBD2	15	CASSYMGLAGGEQFF	TGTGCCAGCAGTTACATGGGACTAGCGGGAGGCGAGCAGTTCTTC
TRBV20-1	-	TRBJ1-2	TRBD1	13	CSAFSQGAYGYTF	TGCAGTGCCTTCTCCCAGGGGGCGTACGGCTACACCTTC
TRBV20-1	-	TRBJ2-3	-	11	CSPTARDTQYF	TGCAGCCCTACGGCGCGGGATACGCAGTATTTT
TRBV5-1	few	TRBJ1-2	-	16	CASSSEPTLRRYGYTF	TGCGCCAGCAGCTCTGAACCCACTCTTAGACGCTATGGCTACACCTTC
TRBV6-2/TRBV6-3	few	TRBJ2-5	TRBD1	15	CASREDRGGEETQYF	TGTGCCAGCAGGGAAGACAGGGGTGGAGAGGAGACCCAGTACTTC
TRBV5-1	-	TRBJ2-1	-	12	CASSLVGPEQFF	TGCGCCAGCAGCTTGGTGGGCCCGGAGCAGTTCTTC
TRBV9	-	TRBJ2-2	TRBD2	17	CASSGLAGTSFTGELFF	TGTGCCAGCAGCGGACTAGCGGGGACCTCTTTCACCGGGGAGCTGTTTTTT